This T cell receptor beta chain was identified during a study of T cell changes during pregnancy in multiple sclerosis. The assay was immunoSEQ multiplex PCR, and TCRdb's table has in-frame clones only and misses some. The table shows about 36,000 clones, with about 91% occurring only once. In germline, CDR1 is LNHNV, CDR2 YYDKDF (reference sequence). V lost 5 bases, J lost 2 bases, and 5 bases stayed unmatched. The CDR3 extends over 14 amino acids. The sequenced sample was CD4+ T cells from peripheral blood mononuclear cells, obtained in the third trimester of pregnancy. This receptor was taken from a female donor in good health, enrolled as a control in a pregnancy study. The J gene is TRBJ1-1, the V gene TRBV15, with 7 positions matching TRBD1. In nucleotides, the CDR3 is TGTGCCACCAGCGCCCGACAGGGTAACACTGAAGCTTTCTTT. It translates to CATSARQGNTEAFF. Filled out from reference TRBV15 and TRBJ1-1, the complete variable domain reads DAMVIQNPRYQVTQFGKPVTLSCSQTLNHNVMYWYQQKSSQAPKLLFHYYDKDFNNEADTPDNFQSRRPNTSFCFLDIRSPGLGDTAMYLCATSARQGNTEAFFGQGTRLTVV.